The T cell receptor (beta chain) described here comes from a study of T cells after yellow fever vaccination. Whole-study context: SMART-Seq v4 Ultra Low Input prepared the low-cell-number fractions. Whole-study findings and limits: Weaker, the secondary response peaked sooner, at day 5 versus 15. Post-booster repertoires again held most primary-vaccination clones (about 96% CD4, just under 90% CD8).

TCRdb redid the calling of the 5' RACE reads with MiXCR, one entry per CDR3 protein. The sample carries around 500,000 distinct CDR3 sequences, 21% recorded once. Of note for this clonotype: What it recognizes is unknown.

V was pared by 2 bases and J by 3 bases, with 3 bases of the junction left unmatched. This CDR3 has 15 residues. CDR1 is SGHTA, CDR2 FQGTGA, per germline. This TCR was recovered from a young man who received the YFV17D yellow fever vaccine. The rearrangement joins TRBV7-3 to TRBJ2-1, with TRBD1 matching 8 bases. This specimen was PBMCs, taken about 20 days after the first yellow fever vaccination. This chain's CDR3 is CASSLFGQGYNEQFF. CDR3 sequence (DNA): TGTGCCAGCAGCTTATTCGGACAGGGCTACAATGAGCAGTTCTTC.